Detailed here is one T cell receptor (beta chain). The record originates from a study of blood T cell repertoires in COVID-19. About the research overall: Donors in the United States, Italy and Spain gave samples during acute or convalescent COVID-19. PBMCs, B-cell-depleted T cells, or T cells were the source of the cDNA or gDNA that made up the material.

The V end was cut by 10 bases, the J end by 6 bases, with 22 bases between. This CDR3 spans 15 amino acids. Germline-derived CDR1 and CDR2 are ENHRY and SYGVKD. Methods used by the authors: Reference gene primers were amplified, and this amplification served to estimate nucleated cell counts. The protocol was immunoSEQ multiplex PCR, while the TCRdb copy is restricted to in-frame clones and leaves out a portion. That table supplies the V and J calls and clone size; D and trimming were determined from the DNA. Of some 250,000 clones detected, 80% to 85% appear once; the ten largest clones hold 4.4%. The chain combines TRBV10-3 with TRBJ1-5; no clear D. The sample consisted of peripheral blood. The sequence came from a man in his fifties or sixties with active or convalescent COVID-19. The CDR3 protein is CATAGSDGIGQPQHF. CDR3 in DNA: TGTGCCACCGCGGGCTCCGACGGTATAGGTCAGCCCCAGCATTTT.